Listed below are T cell receptor beta chains from one sample, sequenced in a study of blood T cell repertoires in COVID-19. Some clones are missing from TCRdb's copy, which holds only in-frame ones; the method was immunoSEQ multiplex PCR. The data show approximately 220,000 clones, 83% seen once. Sequenced input: PBMCs or T cells enriched from blood (not recorded which). These receptors were taken from a woman aged 45-65 years who had been exposed to COVID-19. Each CDR3 is given with its conserved first and last residue. A D gene is named only where the DNA matches it firmly. Clone sizes are given selectively: once, few, many, or a class where the clone is expanded.

V gene: TRBV19; clone size: .; D gene: .; J gene: TRBJ1-2; CDR3 DNA: TGTGCCAGTATTGGAACAGGGAAGGATGGCTACACCTTC; CDR3 protein: CASIGTGKDGYTF
V gene: TRBV11-3; clone size: few; D gene: .; J gene: TRBJ2-1; CDR3 DNA: TGTGCCAGCAGCTCCTCGACAGTCTACAATGAGCAGTTCTTC; CDR3 protein: CASSSSTVYNEQFF
V gene: TRBV5-1; clone size: .; D gene: TRBD1; J gene: TRBJ2-3; CDR3 DNA: TGCGCCAGCAGCTGGGACAGGGGAAGAACAGATACGCAGTATTTT; CDR3 protein: CASSWDRGRTDTQYF
V gene: TRBV29-1; clone size: .; D gene: TRBD1; J gene: TRBJ2-7; CDR3 DNA: TGCACCACGGGACAGTATACCTACGAGCAGTACTTC; CDR3 protein: CTTGQYTYEQYF
V gene: TRBV10-2; clone size: .; D gene: .; J gene: TRBJ2-7; CDR3 DNA: TGCGCCAGCAGTGAAGGACAGTCCTACGAGCAGTACTTC; CDR3 protein: CASSEGQSYEQYF
V gene: TRBV10-2; clone size: once; D gene: TRBD2; J gene: TRBJ2-7; CDR3 DNA: TGCGCCAGCACCCCACTAGCGGGCAGCCACGAGCAGTACTTC; CDR3 protein: CASTPLAGSHEQYF
V gene: TRBV19; clone size: .; D gene: TRBD2; J gene: TRBJ2-1; CDR3 DNA: TGTGCCAGTAGTATAAGTACTTCCGGGACTAGCGGGAGATTCAACAATGAGCAGTTCTTC; CDR3 protein: CASSISTSGTSGRFNNEQFF
V gene: TRBV5-5; clone size: .; D gene: TRBD2; J gene: TRBJ2-5; CDR3 DNA: TGTGCCAGCAGCCAAACTAGCGGGGAGATCTTGGAGACCCAGTACTTC; CDR3 protein: CASSQTSGEILETQYF
V gene: TRBV6-5; clone size: .; D gene: .; J gene: TRBJ1-6; CDR3 DNA: TGTGCCAGCAGTTACGGTACAGGAGATAATTCACCCCTCCACTTT; CDR3 protein: CASSYGTGDNSPLHF
V gene: TRBV5-4; clone size: .; D gene: .; J gene: TRBJ1-1; CDR3 DNA: TGTGCCAGCAGCCGACGGGGGAACACTGAAGCTTTCTTT; CDR3 protein: CASSRRGNTEAFF
V gene: TRBV5-1; clone size: .; D gene: TRBD2; J gene: TRBJ2-1; CDR3 DNA: TGCGCCAGCAGCCCAGCGGGGCAAAGGAATGAGCAGTTCTTC; CDR3 protein: CASSPAGQRNEQFF
V gene: TRBV6-6; clone size: .; D gene: .; J gene: TRBJ2-2; CDR3 DNA: TGTGCCAGCGGGGGCAGGGCGAACACCGGGGAGCTGTTTTTT; CDR3 protein: CASGGRANTGELFF
V gene: TRBV7-6; clone size: .; D gene: TRBD2; J gene: TRBJ2-3; CDR3 DNA: TGTGCCAGCAGCCCCCGGGCAGCTAGCGGGGGGGTAACAGATACGCAGTATTTT; CDR3 protein: CASSPRAASGGVTDTQYF
V gene: TRBV5-4; clone size: .; D gene: TRBD2; J gene: TRBJ2-7; CDR3 DNA: TGTGCCAGCAGCTGGCTAGCGGGGGAACGGCAGTACTTC; CDR3 protein: CASSWLAGERQYF
V gene: TRBV11-2; clone size: .; D gene: .; J gene: TRBJ1-3; CDR3 DNA: TGTGCCAGCAGCTTATGGGGGGCTGGAAACACCATATATTTT; CDR3 protein: CASSLWGAGNTIYF
V gene: TRBV30; clone size: .; D gene: TRBD1; J gene: TRBJ1-2; CDR3 DNA: TGTGCCTGGAGTCCCCAAGGACAGGTTTATGGCTACACCTTC; CDR3 protein: CAWSPQGQVYGYTF
V gene: TRBV3-1/TRBV3-2; clone size: few; D gene: .; J gene: TRBJ1-6; CDR3 DNA: TGTGCCAGCAGCCAAGGATTTCAGGGTGGTAGTTCACCCCTCCACTTT; CDR3 protein: CASSQGFQGGSSPLHF
V gene: TRBV3-1/TRBV3-2; clone size: .; D gene: .; J gene: TRBJ1-2; CDR3 DNA: TGTGCCAGCATGGGGGGGGTTGCGGACACCTTC; CDR3 protein: CASMGGVADTF
V gene: TRBV5-5; clone size: .; D gene: TRBD1; J gene: TRBJ1-2; CDR3 DNA: TGTGCCAGCAGTCCAGGACAGGTCCGTATTAACTATGGCTACACCTTC; CDR3 protein: CASSPGQVRINYGYTF
V gene: TRBV5-1; clone size: .; D gene: .; J gene: TRBJ1-2; CDR3 DNA: TGCGCCAGCAGCTTGGAACCATCGCGGGGCTACACCTTC; CDR3 protein: CASSLEPSRGYTF
V gene: TRBV7-8; clone size: .; D gene: TRBD2; J gene: TRBJ2-1; CDR3 DNA: TGTGCCAGCAGCTTATCCCTGGGGGGGAACCCCAGCTCCTACAATGAGCAGTTCTTC; CDR3 protein: CASSLSLGGNPSSYNEQFF
V gene: TRBV5-5; clone size: .; D gene: .; J gene: TRBJ2-1; CDR3 DNA: TGTGCGGGGCGGAATGAGCAGTTCTTC; CDR3 protein: CAGRNEQFF
V gene: TRBV5-6; clone size: .; D gene: TRBD1; J gene: TRBJ2-5; CDR3 DNA: TGTGCCAGCACCTCTTCTCAGGGGGCAATCGAGACCCAGTACTTC; CDR3 protein: CASTSSQGAIETQYF
V gene: TRBV7-8; clone size: .; D gene: TRBD1; J gene: TRBJ1-5; CDR3 DNA: TGTGCCAGCAGCCTAAGACAGGGCATGCTACCGGTAGGCCAGCCCCAGCATTTT; CDR3 protein: CASSLRQGMLPVGQPQHF
V gene: TRBV11-2; clone size: .; D gene: .; J gene: TRBJ1-1; CDR3 DNA: TGTGCCAGCAGCTCGGGGAGGGGCGGCCGTAGAAGTGACACTGAAGCTTTCTTT; CDR3 protein: CASSSGRGGRRSDTEAFF
V gene: TRBV24-1; clone size: .; D gene: .; J gene: TRBJ2-2; CDR3 DNA: TGTGCCACCAGTGATTTGCGAGAGAACACCGGGGAGCTGTTTTTT; CDR3 protein: CATSDLRENTGELFF
V gene: TRBV7-9; clone size: .; D gene: .; J gene: TRBJ1-2; CDR3 DNA: TGTGCCAGCAGCTCGCAGGGTCCCTATGGCTACACCTTC; CDR3 protein: CASSSQGPYGYTF
V gene: TRBV6-1; clone size: once; D gene: .; J gene: TRBJ1-6; CDR3 DNA: TGTGCCAGCAGTGAATCACGGGGGGCGGCGAATTCACCCCTCCACTTT; CDR3 protein: CASSESRGAANSPLHF
V gene: TRBV2; clone size: few; D gene: .; J gene: TRBJ2-5; CDR3 DNA: TGTGCCAGCAGTAACTCGGGGGTAGAGACCCAGTACTTC; CDR3 protein: CASSNSGVETQYF
V gene: TRBV25-1; clone size: once; D gene: .; J gene: TRBJ1-1; CDR3 DNA: TGTGCCAGCAGTGCCACCAGGGGATCCACTGAAGCTTTCTTT; CDR3 protein: CASSATRGSTEAFF
V gene: TRBV6-5; clone size: .; D gene: .; J gene: TRBJ1-2; CDR3 DNA: TGTGCCACCCGAGGGTATAGCTACACCTTC; CDR3 protein: CATRGYSYTF
V gene: TRBV10-3; clone size: .; D gene: TRBD1; J gene: TRBJ1-1; CDR3 DNA: TGTGCCATCAGTGGGGACAGCTTACGGGCTTTCTTT; CDR3 protein: CAISGDSLRAFF
V gene: TRBV7-8; clone size: .; D gene: TRBD1; J gene: TRBJ1-2; CDR3 DNA: TGTGCCAGCAGCTTCGGGACAGGTCTCGGCTACACCTTC; CDR3 protein: CASSFGTGLGYTF
V gene: TRBV12-3/TRBV12-4; clone size: .; D gene: .; J gene: TRBJ1-1; CDR3 DNA: TGTGCCAGCAGCGGACTCGGTTCTGAAGCTTTCTTT; CDR3 protein: CASSGLGSEAFF
V gene: TRBV7-2; clone size: .; D gene: .; J gene: TRBJ1-1; CDR3 DNA: TGTGCCAGCAGCTTAGCGCGAAGTAACACTGAAGCTTTCTTT; CDR3 protein: CASSLARSNTEAFF
V gene: TRBV11-2; clone size: few; D gene: .; J gene: TRBJ2-7; CDR3 DNA: TGTGCCAGCAGCTATCCTCGGACAGTCTTCTACGAGCAGTACTTC; CDR3 protein: CASSYPRTVFYEQYF
V gene: TRBV7-6; clone size: .; D gene: TRBD2; J gene: TRBJ2-5; CDR3 DNA: TGTGCCAGCAGCGGGACTAGCGGGGGAATTCAAGAGACCCAGTACTTC; CDR3 protein: CASSGTSGGIQETQYF
V gene: TRBV12-3/TRBV12-4; clone size: .; D gene: TRBD1; J gene: TRBJ1-6; CDR3 DNA: TGTGCCAGCAGCCGGACAGGGCACGAACCCCTCCACTTT; CDR3 protein: CASSRTGHEPLHF
V gene: TRBV18; clone size: .; D gene: .; J gene: TRBJ1-4; CDR3 DNA: TGTGCCAGCTCACCAGAACAGGATGGTTTTAAACTGTTTTTT; CDR3 protein: CASSPEQDGFKLFF
V gene: TRBV19; clone size: .; D gene: .; J gene: TRBJ1-6; CDR3 DNA: TGTGCCAGTAGTATCCCAGTGCAGGGTTCACCCCTCCACTTT; CDR3 protein: CASSIPVQGSPLHF
V gene: TRBV27; clone size: few; D gene: .; J gene: TRBJ1-1; CDR3 DNA: TGTGCCAGCAGTAGGGGCGGGGGGAAAGCTTTCTTT; CDR3 protein: CASSRGGGKAFF
V gene: TRBV4-3; clone size: once; D gene: .; J gene: TRBJ1-4; CDR3 DNA: TGCGCCAGCAGCCCCCAGGGGTCAACTAATGAAAAACTGTTTTTT; CDR3 protein: CASSPQGSTNEKLFF
V gene: TRBV5-1; clone size: .; D gene: TRBD1; J gene: TRBJ1-2; CDR3 DNA: TGCGCCAGCAGCTTAACAGGGGAATGGTCTTATGGCTACACCTTC; CDR3 protein: CASSLTGEWSYGYTF
V gene: TRBV4-2; clone size: .; D gene: TRBD2; J gene: TRBJ2-5; CDR3 DNA: TGTGCCAGCAGCCAAGATCTAGCGGGGGCGATGGGAGAGACCCAGTACTTC; CDR3 protein: CASSQDLAGAMGETQYF
V gene: TRBV24-1; clone size: .; D gene: .; J gene: TRBJ2-6; CDR3 DNA: TGTGCCACCAGTGATCCTTCGACAGGGACTTCCCCTGGGGCCAACGTCCTGACTTTC; CDR3 protein: CATSDPSTGTSPGANVLTF
V gene: TRBV7-2; clone size: .; D gene: .; J gene: TRBJ1-1; CDR3 DNA: TGTGCCAGCAGCTTACCGCGCGCGGGGGGACAAGGAGCTTTCTTT; CDR3 protein: CASSLPRAGGQGAFF
V gene: TRBV5-6; clone size: .; D gene: .; J gene: TRBJ1-2; CDR3 DNA: TGTGCCAGCAGCTGGGGGCCCGGGACCTTAGCTAACTATGGCTACACCTTC; CDR3 protein: CASSWGPGTLANYGYTF
V gene: TRBV5-5; clone size: .; D gene: .; J gene: TRBJ2-6; CDR3 DNA: TGTGCCAGCAGCTTGGTAGGGGTCTCTGAGGCCAACGTCCTGACTTTC; CDR3 protein: CASSLVGVSEANVLTF
V gene: TRBV11-2; clone size: .; D gene: .; J gene: TRBJ2-7; CDR3 DNA: TGTGCCAGCAGCTCGACAGCCACCTACGAGCAGTACTTC; CDR3 protein: CASSSTATYEQYF
V gene: TRBV7-9; clone size: .; D gene: TRBD1; J gene: TRBJ1-5; CDR3 DNA: TGTGCCAGCAGCCCGACAGGGGGCAACAGCAATCAGCCCCAGCATTTT; CDR3 protein: CASSPTGGNSNQPQHF
V gene: TRBV18; clone size: .; D gene: .; J gene: TRBJ1-1; CDR3 DNA: TGTGCCAGCTCACTTTCCCTACAGGGACCAATGGGCACTGAAGCTTTCTTT; CDR3 protein: CASSLSLQGPMGTEAFF
V gene: TRBV7-8; clone size: .; D gene: .; J gene: TRBJ2-2; CDR3 DNA: TGTGCCAGCAGCTTTCGGACAGGCGGGGTTAATCGCGGGGAGCTGTTTTTT; CDR3 protein: CASSFRTGGVNRGELFF
V gene: TRBV2; clone size: .; D gene: .; J gene: TRBJ1-2; CDR3 DNA: TGTGCCAGCAGCGACAGTAACTATGGCTACACCTTC; CDR3 protein: CASSDSNYGYTF
V gene: TRBV3-1/TRBV3-2; clone size: .; D gene: TRBD1; J gene: TRBJ2-2; CDR3 DNA: TGTGCCAGCAGCCGACCCGGGACAGGGGCCCTCACCGGGGAGCTGTTTTTT; CDR3 protein: CASSRPGTGALTGELFF
V gene: TRBV28; clone size: once; D gene: .; J gene: TRBJ1-5; CDR3 DNA: TGTGCCAGCAGGGGGGCCAATAGCAATCAGCCCCAGCATTTT; CDR3 protein: CASRGANSNQPQHF